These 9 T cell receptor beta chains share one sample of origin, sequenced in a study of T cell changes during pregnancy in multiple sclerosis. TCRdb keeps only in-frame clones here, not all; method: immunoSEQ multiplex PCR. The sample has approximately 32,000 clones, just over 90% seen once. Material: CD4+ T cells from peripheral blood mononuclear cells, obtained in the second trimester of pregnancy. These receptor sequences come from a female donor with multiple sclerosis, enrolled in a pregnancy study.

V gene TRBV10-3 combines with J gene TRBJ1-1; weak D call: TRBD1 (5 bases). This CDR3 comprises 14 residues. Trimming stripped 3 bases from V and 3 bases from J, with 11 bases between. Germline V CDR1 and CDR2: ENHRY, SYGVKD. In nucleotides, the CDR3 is TGTGCCATCAGTGATCGGCAGGGTCACACTGAAGCTTTCTTT. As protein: CAISDRQGHTEAFF.

The chain's CDR3 is CATLSGSDTQYF. For the CDR3, the DNA is TGTGCCACCCTGAGCGGGAGTGATACGCAGTATTTT. V and J are TRBV7-8 and TRBJ2-3; 8 bases agree with TRBD2. V lost 10 bases and J lost 6; bases outside the gene matches: 6. The CDR3 spans 12 residues. Looked up from germline, CDR1 is SGHVS and CDR2 is FQNEAQ.

CDR3 coding DNA: TGCGCCAGCAGCTTGGCCGGCCAGGGGGAAGAGACCCAGTACTTC. It codes for CASSLAGQGEETQYF. V usage is TRBV5-1 and J usage is TRBJ2-5; 7 bases agree with TRBD1. Germline CDR1 reads SGHRS; CDR2 reads YFSETQ. Unmatched junction bases numbered 5, after V lost 0 bases and J lost 3 bases. The CDR3 totals 15 residues. Combining the CDR3 with reference TRBV5-1 and TRBJ2-5 gives the whole variable domain KAGVTQTPRYLIKTRGQQVTLSCSPISGHRSVSWYQQTPGQGLQFLFEYFSETQRNKGNFPGRFSGRQFSNSRSEMNVSTLELGDSALYLCASSLAGQGEETQYFGPGTRLLVL.

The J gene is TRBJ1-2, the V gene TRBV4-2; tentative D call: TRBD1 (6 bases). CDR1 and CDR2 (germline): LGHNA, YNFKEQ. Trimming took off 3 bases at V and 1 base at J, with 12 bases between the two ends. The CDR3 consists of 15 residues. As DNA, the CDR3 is TGTGCCAGCAGCCAGTCGACAGGAGTTAACTATGGCTACACCTTC. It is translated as CASSQSTGVNYGYTF.

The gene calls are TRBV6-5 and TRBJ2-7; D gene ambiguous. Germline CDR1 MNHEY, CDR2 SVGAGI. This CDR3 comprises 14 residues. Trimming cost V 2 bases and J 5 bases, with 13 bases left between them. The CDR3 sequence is CASSYGPRRHEQYF. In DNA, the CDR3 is TGTGCCAGCAGTTACGGGCCTCGCCGGCACGAGCAGTACTTC.

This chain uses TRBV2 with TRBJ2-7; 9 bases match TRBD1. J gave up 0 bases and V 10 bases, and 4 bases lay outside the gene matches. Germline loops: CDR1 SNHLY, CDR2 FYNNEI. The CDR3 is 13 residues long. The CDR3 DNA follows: TGTGCCACCGGGACAGGGAACTCCTACGAGCAGTACTTC. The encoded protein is CATGTGNSYEQYF.

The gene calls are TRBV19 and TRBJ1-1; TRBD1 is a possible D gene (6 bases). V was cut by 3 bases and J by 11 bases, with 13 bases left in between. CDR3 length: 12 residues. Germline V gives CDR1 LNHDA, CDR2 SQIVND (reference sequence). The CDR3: CASSIQGRSAFF. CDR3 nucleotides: TGTGCCAGTAGTATCCAGGGGAGAAGTGCTTTCTTT.

The CDR3 here is CASRSPGHGTYEQYF. The CDR3 region has the DNA TGTGCCAGCAGATCACCAGGACACGGTACCTACGAGCAGTACTTC. The chain employs TRBV11-2 and TRBJ2-7; maybe TRBD1 (5 bases). This CDR3 region has 15 residues. CDR1 SGHAT and CDR2 FQNNGV come from the germline V gene. V lost 6 bases and J 2 bases, leaving 17 bases between the germline ends.

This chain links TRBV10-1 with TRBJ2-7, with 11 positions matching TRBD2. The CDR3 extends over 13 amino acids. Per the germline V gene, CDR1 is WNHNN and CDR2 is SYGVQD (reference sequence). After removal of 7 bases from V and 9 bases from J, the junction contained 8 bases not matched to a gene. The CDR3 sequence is CASKRTSGLSQYF. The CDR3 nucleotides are TGCGCCAGCAAGAGGACTAGCGGGCTCTCGCAGTACTTC.